This T cell receptor (beta chain) was identified during a study of shared clonotypes between healthy human individuals. Repertoires were generated with immunoSEQ multiplex PCR, while TCRdb's copy carries only in-frame clones and drops some. The sample lists more than 550,000 clones, roughly 91% seen once, with 30% to 35% in the top ten. CDR1 and CDR2 from the germline V gene are MDHEN and SYDVKM. V lost 4 bases and J lost 4; bases outside the gene matches: 3. The CDR3 has 14 residues. The source material was memory CD8+ T cells from PBMCs. Subset specified: CD45RO+ cells pooled with CCR7-negative TemRA cells. The TCR comes from a man between 18 and 35 years old in good health. Some clones in this sample may be carry-over from other donors' samples. V usage is TRBV28 and J usage is TRBJ1-1; TRBD1 matches at 10 bases. The CDR3: CASSWGTGVTEAFF. The CDR3 nucleotides read TGTGCCAGCAGTTGGGGGACAGGGGTCACTGAAGCTTTCTTT.